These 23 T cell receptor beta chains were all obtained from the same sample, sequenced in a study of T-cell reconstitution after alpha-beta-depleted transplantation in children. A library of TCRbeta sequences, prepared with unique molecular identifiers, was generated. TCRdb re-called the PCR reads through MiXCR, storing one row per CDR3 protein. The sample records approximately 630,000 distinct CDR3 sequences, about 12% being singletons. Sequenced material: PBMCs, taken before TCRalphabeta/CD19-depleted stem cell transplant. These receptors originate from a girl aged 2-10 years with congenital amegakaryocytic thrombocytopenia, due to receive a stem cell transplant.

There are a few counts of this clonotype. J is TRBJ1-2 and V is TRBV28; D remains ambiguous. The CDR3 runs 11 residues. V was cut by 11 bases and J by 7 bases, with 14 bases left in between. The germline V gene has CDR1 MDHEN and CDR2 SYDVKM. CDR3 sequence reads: CAVQMDAGYTF. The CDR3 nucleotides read TGTGCCGTACAAATGGACGCTGGCTACACCTTC.

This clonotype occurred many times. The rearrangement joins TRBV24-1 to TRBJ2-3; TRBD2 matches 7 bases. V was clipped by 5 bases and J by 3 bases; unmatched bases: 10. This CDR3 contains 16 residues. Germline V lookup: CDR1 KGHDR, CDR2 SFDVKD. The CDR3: CATSGGERGGTDTQYF. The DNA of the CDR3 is TGTGCCACCAGTGGAGGGGAGCGGGGAGGAACAGATACGCAGTATTTT.

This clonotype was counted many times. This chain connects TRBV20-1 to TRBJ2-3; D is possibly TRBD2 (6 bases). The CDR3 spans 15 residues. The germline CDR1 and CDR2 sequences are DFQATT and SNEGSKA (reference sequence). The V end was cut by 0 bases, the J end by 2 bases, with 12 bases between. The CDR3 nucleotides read TGCAGTGCTAGAGATCAGTCGCGGGACACAGATACGCAGTATTTT. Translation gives CSARDQSRDTDTQYF.

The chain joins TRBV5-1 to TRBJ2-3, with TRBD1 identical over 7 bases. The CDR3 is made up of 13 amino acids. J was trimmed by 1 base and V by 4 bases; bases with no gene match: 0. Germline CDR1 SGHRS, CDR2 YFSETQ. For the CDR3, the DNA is TGCGCCAGCAGCGACAGGGGCACAGATACGCAGTATTTT. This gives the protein CASSDRGTDTQYF.

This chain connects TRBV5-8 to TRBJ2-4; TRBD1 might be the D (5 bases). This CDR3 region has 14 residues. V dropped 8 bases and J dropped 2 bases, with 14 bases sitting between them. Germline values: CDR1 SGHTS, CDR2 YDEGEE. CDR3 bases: TGTGCCAGGAGCGCAGGGCTCCCCAAAAACATTCAGTACTTC. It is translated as CARSAGLPKNIQYF.

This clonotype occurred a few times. The CDR3 DNA reads as TGTGCCAGCAGCCCCGTACTGACAGGAAGACCCTACGAGCAGTACTTC. It yields the protein CASSPVLTGRPYEQYF. The chain uses TRBV14 and TRBJ2-7, with a possible D match to TRBD1 (6 bases). Trimming cost V 4 bases and J 2 bases, with 18 bases left between them. The germline gives CDR1 SGHDN, CDR2 FVKESK. This CDR3 is 16 amino acids long.

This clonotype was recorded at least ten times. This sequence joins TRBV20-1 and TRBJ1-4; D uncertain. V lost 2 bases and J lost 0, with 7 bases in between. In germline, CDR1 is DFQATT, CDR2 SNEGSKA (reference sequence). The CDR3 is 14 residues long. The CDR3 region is CSARRTATNEKLFF. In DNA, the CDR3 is TGCAGTGCTAGACGGACTGCAACTAATGAAAAACTGTTTTTT.

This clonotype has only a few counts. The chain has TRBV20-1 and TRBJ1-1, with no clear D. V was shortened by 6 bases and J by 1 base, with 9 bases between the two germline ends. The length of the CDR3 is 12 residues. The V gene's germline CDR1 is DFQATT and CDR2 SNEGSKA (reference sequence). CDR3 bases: TGCAGTGCGTCACCATCGAACACTGAAGCTTTCTTT. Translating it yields CSASPSNTEAFF.

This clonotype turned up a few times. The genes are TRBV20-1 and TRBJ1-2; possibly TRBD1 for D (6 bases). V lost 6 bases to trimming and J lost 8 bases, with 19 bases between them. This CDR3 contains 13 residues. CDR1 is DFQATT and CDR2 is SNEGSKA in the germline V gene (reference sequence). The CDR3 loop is CSALDSPFRGYTF. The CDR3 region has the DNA TGCAGTGCCTTGGACAGCCCTTTCCGCGGCTACACCTTC.

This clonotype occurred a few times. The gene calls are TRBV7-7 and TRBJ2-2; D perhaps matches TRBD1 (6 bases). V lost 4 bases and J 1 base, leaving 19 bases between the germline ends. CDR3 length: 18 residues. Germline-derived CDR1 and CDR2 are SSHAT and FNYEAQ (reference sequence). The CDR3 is CASSSLDSPGGNTGELFF. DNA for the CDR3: TGTGCCAGCAGCTCTCTGGACAGCCCGGGCGGGAACACCGGGGAGCTGTTTTTT.

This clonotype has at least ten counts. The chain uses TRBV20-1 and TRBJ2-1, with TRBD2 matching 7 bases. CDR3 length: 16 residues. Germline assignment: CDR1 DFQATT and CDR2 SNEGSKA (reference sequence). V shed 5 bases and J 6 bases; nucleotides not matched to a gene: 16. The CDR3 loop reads CSAVSVPGTIFNEQFF. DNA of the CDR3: TGCAGTGCTGTGAGCGTCCCCGGGACTATATTCAATGAGCAGTTCTTC.

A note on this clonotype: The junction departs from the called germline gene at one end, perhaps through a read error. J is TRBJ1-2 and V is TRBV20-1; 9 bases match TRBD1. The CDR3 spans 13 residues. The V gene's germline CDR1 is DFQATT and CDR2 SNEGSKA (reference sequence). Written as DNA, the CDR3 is TGCAGTGCTTCCTCAGACAGGGGGGATGGCTACCCCTTC. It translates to CSASSDRGDGYPF.

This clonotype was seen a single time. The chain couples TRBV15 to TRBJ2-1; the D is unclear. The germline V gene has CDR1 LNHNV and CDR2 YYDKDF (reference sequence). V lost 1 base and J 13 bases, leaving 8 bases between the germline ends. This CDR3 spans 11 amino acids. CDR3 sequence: CATSRVGDQFF. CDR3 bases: TGTGCCACCAGCAGAGTTGGTGACCAGTTCTTC. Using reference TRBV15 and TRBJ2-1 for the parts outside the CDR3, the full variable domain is DAMVIQNPRYQVTQFGKPVTLSCSQTLNHNVMYWYQQKSSQAPKLLFHYYDKDFNNEADTPDNFQSRRPNTSFCFLDIRSPGLGDTAMYLCATSRVGDQFFGPGTRLTVL.

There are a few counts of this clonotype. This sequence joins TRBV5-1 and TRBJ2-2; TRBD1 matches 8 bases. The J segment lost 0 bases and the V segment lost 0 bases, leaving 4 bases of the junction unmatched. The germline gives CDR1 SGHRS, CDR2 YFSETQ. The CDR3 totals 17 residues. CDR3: CASSLEPDRANTGELFF. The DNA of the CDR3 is TGCGCCAGCAGCTTGGAACCGGACAGGGCGAACACCGGGGAGCTGTTTTTT. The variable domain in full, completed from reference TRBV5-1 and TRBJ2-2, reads KAGVTQTPRYLIKTRGQQVTLSCSPISGHRSVSWYQQTPGQGLQFLFEYFSETQRNKGNFPGRFSGRQFSNSRSEMNVSTLELGDSALYLCASSLEPDRANTGELFFGEGSRLTVL.

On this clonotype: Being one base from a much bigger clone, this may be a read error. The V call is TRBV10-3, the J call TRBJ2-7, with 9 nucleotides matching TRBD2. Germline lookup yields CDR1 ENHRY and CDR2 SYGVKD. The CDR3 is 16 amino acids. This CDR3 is CAISESGVAGDYEQCF. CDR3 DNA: TGTGCCATCAGTGAGTCGGGAGTAGCGGGAGATTACGAGCAGTGCTTC.

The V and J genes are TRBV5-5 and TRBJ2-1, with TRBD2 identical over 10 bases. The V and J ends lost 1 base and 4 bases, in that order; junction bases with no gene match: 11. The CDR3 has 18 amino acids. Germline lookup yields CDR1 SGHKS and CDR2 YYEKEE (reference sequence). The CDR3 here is CASSLRPSGGYLYNEQFF. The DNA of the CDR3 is TGTGCCAGCAGCTTGCGCCCTAGCGGGGGTTATCTTTACAATGAGCAGTTCTTC.

The CDR3 loop is CASSRGHTLYEQYF. The CDR3, as DNA: TGCGCCAGCAGCAGGGGACACACCCTCTACGAGCAGTACTTC. The chain recombines TRBV5-1 with TRBJ2-7; D might be TRBD1 (6 bases). V was cut by 4 bases and J by 3 bases, with 14 bases left in between. The CDR3 has 14 residues. CDR1 is SGHRS, CDR2 YFSETQ, per germline.

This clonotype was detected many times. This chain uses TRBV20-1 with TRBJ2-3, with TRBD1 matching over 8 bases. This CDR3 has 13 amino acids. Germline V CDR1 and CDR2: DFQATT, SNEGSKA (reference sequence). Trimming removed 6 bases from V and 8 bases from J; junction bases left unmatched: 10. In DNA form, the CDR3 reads TGCAGTGCCAAGACAGGGGTGGTAGGTACGCAGTATTTT. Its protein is CSAKTGVVGTQYF.

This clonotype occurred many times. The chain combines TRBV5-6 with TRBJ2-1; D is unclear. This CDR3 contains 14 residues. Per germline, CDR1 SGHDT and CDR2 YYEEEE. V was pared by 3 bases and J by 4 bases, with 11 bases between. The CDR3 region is CASSSLPRYNEQFF. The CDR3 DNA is TGTGCCAGCAGCTCCCTACCCCGGTACAATGAGCAGTTCTTC.

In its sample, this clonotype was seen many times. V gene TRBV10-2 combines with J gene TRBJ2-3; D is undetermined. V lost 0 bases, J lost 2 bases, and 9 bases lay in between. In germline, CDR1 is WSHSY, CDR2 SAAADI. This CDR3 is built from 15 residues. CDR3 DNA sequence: TGCGCCAGCAGTGAGTCTCTCGGTTACACAGATACGCAGTATTTT. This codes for CASSESLGYTDTQYF.

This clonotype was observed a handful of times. In DNA, the CDR3 is TGTGCCAGTAGTCTCCGTATAGCGGGAGTATCGTCCGGGGAGCTGTTTTTT. Its translation is CASSLRIAGVSSGELFF. The chain couples TRBV19 to TRBJ2-2; 9 nucleotides agree with TRBD2. V shed 5 bases and J 6 bases; nucleotides not matched to a gene: 13. Germline V gives CDR1 LNHDA, CDR2 SQIVND (reference sequence). CDR3 length: 17 residues.

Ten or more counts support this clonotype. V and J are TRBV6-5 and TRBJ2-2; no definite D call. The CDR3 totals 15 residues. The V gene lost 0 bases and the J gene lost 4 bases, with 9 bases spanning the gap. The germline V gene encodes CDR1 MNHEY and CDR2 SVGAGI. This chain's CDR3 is CASSYSVSPTGELFF. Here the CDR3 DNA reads TGTGCCAGCAGTTACTCGGTCAGCCCCACCGGGGAGCTGTTTTTT.

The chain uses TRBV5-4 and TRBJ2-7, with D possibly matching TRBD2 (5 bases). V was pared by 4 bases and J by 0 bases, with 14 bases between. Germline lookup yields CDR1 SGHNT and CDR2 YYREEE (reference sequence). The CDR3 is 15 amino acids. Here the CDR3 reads CASSAPGLSSYEQYF. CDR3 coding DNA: TGTGCCAGCAGCGCTCCAGGACTCTCCTCCTACGAGCAGTACTTC.